Listed here are 12 T cell receptor beta chains from one sample, sequenced in a study of blood T cell repertoires in COVID-19 (dated by TCRdb to 2020 to 2021). The library was generated by the immunoSEQ multiplex PCR assay. Sourced from immuneACCESS, this table was stored by TCRdb with only in-frame sequences that have V and J called. A share of the clones is absent; for the studies checked, an unresolved V gene accounts for under half, and the remainder has no known explanation. The sample table records fewer than 80,000 clones; 79% of these occur just once. Jointly, the top ten make up less than 6% of the sample. The sample comprised peripheral blood. All receptors derive from a woman of 80 years or more with active or convalescent COVID-19.

This chain joins TRBV7-2 and TRBJ2-3; a possible D gene is TRBD2 (7 bases). Trimming took 5 bases from V and 7 from J, leaving 16 bases between them. In germline, CDR1 is SGHTA, CDR2 FQGNSA. The CDR3 totals 14 residues. The CDR3 here is CASSTGRGANTQYF. The CDR3 DNA sequence: TGTGCCAGCAGCACAGGGAGGGGGGCCAATACGCAGTATTTT.

This clone came up a few times. The same CDR3 can be traced to other DNA sequences in this sample. The chain has TRBV5-1 and TRBJ2-1, with 8 nucleotides matching TRBD2. The CDR3 covers 15 residues. Looked up from germline, CDR1 is SGHRS and CDR2 is YFSETQ. V was clipped by 0 bases and J by 2 bases; unmatched bases: 1. CDR3 sequence reads: CASSLDGRAYNEQFF. CDR3 nucleotide sequence: TGCGCCAGCAGCTTGGACGGGAGGGCCTACAATGAGCAGTTCTTC.

This clone was counted between two and nine times. The V and J genes are TRBV14 and TRBJ2-3; 8 bases fit TRBD2. Unmatched junction bases numbered 0, after V lost 7 bases and J lost 3 bases. Per the germline V gene, CDR1 is SGHDN and CDR2 is FVKESK. The length of the CDR3 is 12 residues. DNA of the CDR3: TGTGCCAGCACTAGCGGGACAGATACGCAGTATTTT. Its protein is CASTSGTDTQYF.

The chain is built from TRBV5-6 and TRBJ1-1; 9 bases map to TRBD1. Germline CDR1 and CDR2: SGHDT and YYEEEE. CDR3 length: 17 amino acids. The V segment lost 4 bases and the J segment 5 bases; nucleotides outside the gene matches: 15. This CDR3 is CASSPPRDRVLLTEAFF. The CDR3 coding sequence is TGTGCCAGCAGCCCCCCCCGGGACAGGGTTTTATTAACTGAAGCTTTCTTT.

The chain uses TRBV28 and TRBJ2-5; 8 bases are a match to TRBD2. Germline V lookup: CDR1 MDHEN, CDR2 SYDVKM. This CDR3 comprises 13 residues. V gave up 6 bases and J gave up 3 bases; unmatched junction bases: 3. The CDR3 DNA sequence: TGTGCCAGCAGCGGGAGGGTTGAAGAGACCCAGTACTTC. Encoded protein: CASSGRVEETQYF.

The J gene is TRBJ2-5, the V gene TRBV11-2; the match to TRBD2 covers 14 bases. The V segment lost 5 bases and the J segment 5 bases; nucleotides outside the gene matches: 10. This CDR3 comprises 17 residues. Per the germline V gene, CDR1 is SGHAT and CDR2 is FQNNGV. The CDR3 protein is CASSPQGLAGVWETQYF. The CDR3 nucleotides are TGTGCCAGCAGCCCACAGGGACTAGCGGGAGTTTGGGAGACCCAGTACTTC.

The V gene is TRBV27, the J gene TRBJ2-5, with D perhaps TRBD2 (5 bases). The germline V gene encodes CDR1 MNHEY and CDR2 SMNVEV (reference sequence). The V end lost 7 bases, the J end lost 7 bases, and 10 bases lay between the germline ends. This CDR3 has 11 residues. The CDR3 nucleotides are TGTGCCAGCACCTCCCGGGGGACCCAGTACTTC. Translation gives CASTSRGTQYF.

The J gene is TRBJ1-6, the V gene TRBV3-1 (or the pseudogene TRBV3-2), with 8 bases that match TRBD1. CDR3 size: 15 residues. The V and J ends lost 4 bases and 8 bases, in that order; junction bases with no gene match: 7. Germline CDR1 and CDR2: LGHDT and YNNKEL (reference sequence). The CDR3 bases are TGTGCCAGCAGCCGCCACAGGGGGATAGATTCACCCCTCCACTTT. This sequence encodes CASSRHRGIDSPLHF.

The chain uses TRBV7-9 and TRBJ2-7; 10 bases are a match to TRBD2. The length of the CDR3 is 16 residues. Germline V lookup: CDR1 SEHNR, CDR2 FQNEAQ (reference sequence). V lost 1 base, J lost 2 bases, and 5 bases stayed unmatched. The DNA of the CDR3 is TGTGCCAGCAGCTTAGTTGAGCGGGGGGGAACCTACGAGCAGTACTTC. Its protein product is CASSLVERGGTYEQYF.

Here the CDR3 reads CASSVGRTSGYNEQFF. The CDR3 coding sequence is TGTGCCAGCAGTGTCGGCAGGACTAGCGGGTACAATGAGCAGTTCTTC. The gene calls are TRBV6-4 and TRBJ2-1; 11 nucleotides line up with TRBD2. The CDR3 contains 16 residues. CDR1 is MRHNA, CDR2 SNTAGT, per germline. Unmatched junction bases numbered 6, after V lost 4 bases and J lost 4 bases.

This clone was picked up a small number of times. The chain couples TRBV10-3 to TRBJ1-5; 7 nucleotides agree with TRBD1. V trimming: 3 bases; J trimming: 4 bases; junction bases outside the gene matches: 9. The CDR3 extends over 16 amino acids. Germline V lookup: CDR1 ENHRY, CDR2 SYGVKD. CDR3 in amino acids: CAISDGPDRVNQPQHF. In DNA form, the CDR3 reads TGTGCCATCAGTGATGGGCCCGACAGGGTTAATCAGCCCCAGCATTTT.

A few counts support this clone. The chain couples TRBV10-3 to TRBJ1-2; 10 bases are a match to TRBD1. Germline V lookup: CDR1 ENHRY, CDR2 SYGVKD. The length of the CDR3 is 13 residues. The trim removed 10 bases at V and 8 bases at J, leaving 10 bases unmatched. CDR3 residues: CANSGTGEVGYTF. The CDR3 bases are TGTGCCAACTCCGGGACAGGGGAGGTGGGCTACACCTTC.